The entry below gives a single TCR beta chain sequence along with its context. Its matching antigen is unknown. The sample belongs to a study of cytomegalovirus exposure and HLA in healthy donors. Whole-study results and caveats: In vitro work confirmed that a few CMV-associated chains recognize CMV antigens.

Germline V gene lookup returns CDR1 SGHTA and CDR2 FQGNSA. This CDR3 has 15 residues. V was clipped by 3 bases and J by 4 bases, with 13 bases between them. The PCR ran on 60 Vbeta and 13 Jbeta primers. The table came from immunoSEQ multiplex PCR; TCRdb's copy has only in-frame clones and leaves some out. The sample shows around 120,000 clones, roughly 80% of them seen only once. This receptor was taken from a woman aged 40 to 50 in good health and CMV-seropositive. The sample consisted of PBMCs. The chain uses TRBV7-2 and TRBJ2-1; possible D gene TRBD2, 6 bases. The CDR3 is CASSFSNSGYNEQFF. The DNA for the CDR3 is TGTGCCAGCAGCTTTTCCAATAGCGGTTACAATGAGCAGTTCTTC.